One sample yielded the 17 T cell receptor beta chains listed below, sequenced in a study of memory CD4+ T cells and cytomegalovirus serostatus. Sequencing used immunoSEQ multiplex PCR; TCRdb keeps in-frame clones, though not all of them. The sample contains 50,000 or so clones, roughly 80% of which appear only once. Single viable CD3+CD4+CD8-CD45RO+ cells were sorted as the memory CD4+ T cells. The sequenced sample was memory CD4+ T cells from blood. All receptors come from an adult in good health and CMV-seronegative.

This chain joins TRBV7-9 and TRBJ1-2; 7 positions agree with TRBD1. The CDR3 is made up of 13 amino acids. After removal of 7 bases from V and 10 bases from J, the junction contained 12 bases not matched to a gene. The germline V gene has CDR1 SEHNR and CDR2 FQNEAQ (reference sequence). The CDR3 bases are TGTGCCAGCAACTACTTAGGCAGGGGGACCTACACCTTC. Translation: CASNYLGRGTYTF.

V and J are TRBV14 and TRBJ2-6; D gene ambiguous. The CDR3 extends over 13 amino acids. Germline values: CDR1 SGHDN, CDR2 FVKESK. The V end lost 4 bases, the J end lost 2 bases, and 3 bases lay between the germline ends. The DNA for the CDR3 is TGTGCCAGCAGCCCAGCTGGGGCCAACGTCCTGACTTTC. It is translated as CASSPAGANVLTF.

CDR3 DNA sequence: TGCGCCAGCAGCCTACTATCAACAACTAATGAAAAACTGTTTTTT. This sequence encodes CASSLLSTTNEKLFF. V and J are TRBV4-1 and TRBJ1-4, with D unresolved. This CDR3 spans 15 amino acids. V lost 4 bases and J 0 bases, leaving 9 bases between the germline ends. Germline-derived CDR1 and CDR2 are MGHRA and YSYEKL.

In this sample, this clone turned up once. The chain employs TRBV6-5 and TRBJ1-1; no clear D gene. Trimming removed 9 bases from V and 4 bases from J, with 9 bases in between. The CDR3 has 11 residues. Germline V gene sequence: CDR1 MNHEY, CDR2 SVGAGI. CDR3 protein: CASTFGTEAFF. For the CDR3, the DNA is TGTGCCAGTACTTTCGGCACTGAAGCTTTCTTT.

This clone has only one observation. The V call is TRBV4-1, the J call TRBJ1-6, with 12 bases aligning to TRBD1. The CDR3 covers 16 residues. The V and J ends lost 4 bases and 10 bases, in that order; junction bases with no gene match: 8. CDR1 is MGHRA, CDR2 YSYEKL, per germline. DNA of the CDR3: TGCGCCAGCAGCCCCCAGGGACAGGGGGCGCGATCACCCCTCCACTTT. This sequence encodes CASSPQGQGARSPLHF.

The rearrangement links TRBV5-1 to TRBJ1-2; perhaps TRBD1 as D (5 bases). Germline V gene sequence: CDR1 SGHRS, CDR2 YFSETQ. Trimming removed 0 bases from V and 8 bases from J, with 11 bases in between. The CDR3 spans 13 residues. The CDR3 nucleotides are TGCGCCAGCAGCTTGGGTCAGTGGGACGGCTACACCTTC. The encoded protein is CASSLGQWDGYTF.

CDR3 residues: CASSLRTGNTGELFF. The CDR3, as DNA: TGCGCCAGCAGCTTGCGGACAGGAAACACCGGGGAGCTGTTTTTT. The V call is TRBV5-1, the J call TRBJ2-2; TRBD1 agrees at 7 bases. CDR1 and CDR2 from the germline V gene are SGHRS and YFSETQ. This CDR3 is 15 amino acids long. Trimming at V came to 1 base and at J to 2 bases, leaving 2 bases not matched to a gene.

The chain joins TRBV7-9 to TRBJ2-6; 8 bases are shared with TRBD2. This CDR3 is 18 amino acids long. The germline gives CDR1 SEHNR, CDR2 FQNEAQ (reference sequence). The trim removed 3 bases at V and 2 bases at J, leaving 9 bases unmatched. CDR3 sequence (DNA): TGTGCCAGCAGCTTGTCCGGCGGGAGGTCGCCTGGGGCCAACGTCCTGACTTTC. Its protein product is CASSLSGGRSPGANVLTF.

Comments on this clone: A read error may account for a junction end that differs from germline. The gene calls are TRBV7-7 and TRBJ2-1; 12 nucleotides align to TRBD2. CDR3 length: 15 residues. The germline CDR1 and CDR2 sequences are SSHAT and FNYEAQ (reference sequence). The CDR3 region is CASSPLAGGPNEQFF. The CDR3 region has the DNA TGTGCTAGCAGCCCCCTAGCGGGGGGGCCGAATGAGCAGTTCTTC.

This sequence joins TRBV5-6 and TRBJ2-1; possible D gene TRBD1, 5 bases. The CDR3 runs 17 residues. Germline V CDR1 and CDR2: SGHDT, YYEEEE. Trimming left V 3 bases short and J 2 bases short, with 18 bases between. CDR3 DNA: TGTGCCAGCAGCTCATCAACAGTTAGGGGTGCCTACAATGAGCAGTTCTTC. Protein product: CASSSSTVRGAYNEQFF.

The chain couples TRBV29-1 to TRBJ1-5; possible D gene TRBD1, 5 bases. CDR1 and CDR2 from the germline V gene are SQVTM and ANQGSEA. Trimming cost V 4 bases and J 2 bases, with 12 bases left between them. The CDR3 is 14 residues long. This CDR3 reads CSVALGDGNQPQHF. CDR3 nucleotide sequence: TGCAGCGTTGCTTTGGGGGATGGCAATCAGCCCCAGCATTTT. Supplemented by reference TRBV29-1 and TRBJ1-5, the full variable domain reads SAVISQKPSRDICQRGTSLTIQCQVDSQVTMMFWYRQQPGQSLTLIATANQGSEATYESGFVIDKFPISRPNLTFSTLTVSNMSPEDSSIYLCSVALGDGNQPQHFGDGTRLSIL.

The CDR3 reads CASSTERRQVAEAFF. CDR3 DNA: TGCGCCAGCAGCACGGAACGACGTCAGGTTGCTGAAGCTTTCTTT. The V and J genes are TRBV5-1 and TRBJ1-1; unclear D gene. Germline CDR1 reads SGHRS; CDR2 reads YFSETQ. V was clipped by 4 bases and J by 6 bases, with 19 bases between them. CDR3 length: 15 residues. The full variable domain, its missing parts supplied by reference TRBV5-1 and TRBJ1-1, is KAGVTQTPRYLIKTRGQQVTLSCSPISGHRSVSWYQQTPGQGLQFLFEYFSETQRNKGNFPGRFSGRQFSNSRSEMNVSTLELGDSALYLCASSTERRQVAEAFFGQGTRLTVV.

This clone has only a few counts. The genes are TRBV19 and TRBJ2-7; 8 positions match TRBD1. CDR3 length: 15 amino acids. Trimming took 5 bases from V and 2 from J; bases not matched to a gene: 8. Germline CDR1 and CDR2: LNHDA and SQIVND (reference sequence). This CDR3 is CASSLGGQGTYEQYF. CDR3 nucleotides: TGTGCCAGTAGTTTGGGAGGACAGGGAACCTACGAGCAGTACTTC.

The chain carries TRBV30 and TRBJ2-3; TRBD2 agrees at 7 bases. V dropped 8 bases and J dropped 1; count of bases not matched to a gene: 9. Germline CDR1 and CDR2: GTSNPN and SVGIG (reference sequence). CDR3 length equals 14 residues. This chain's CDR3 is CAGGGGKRTDTQYF. The CDR3 bases are TGTGCCGGGGGGGGAGGGAAGCGCACAGATACGCAGTATTTT.

The CDR3 DNA reads as TGTGCCAGCAGCCGCGTTTTCAATGAGCAGTTCTTC. As protein: CASSRVFNEQFF. The chain joins TRBV14 to TRBJ2-1; D is uncertain. CDR1 and CDR2 from the germline V gene are SGHDN and FVKESK. CDR3 length: 12 amino acids. The ends were cut back, 4 bases at V and 6 bases at J, with 7 bases in the middle.

The chain recombines TRBV5-1 with TRBJ2-1, with TRBD2 identical over 8 bases. J was trimmed by 9 bases and V by 5 bases; bases with no gene match: 7. Germline V gene sequence: CDR1 SGHRS, CDR2 YFSETQ. The CDR3 covers 13 residues. The CDR3 coding sequence is TGCGCCAGCAGTCCGAGCGGGAGCGGTGAGCAGTTCTTC. Protein product: CASSPSGSGEQFF.

The rearrangement uses TRBV18 and TRBJ1-3; possible D gene TRBD1, 5 bases. Germline CDR1 reads KGHSH; CDR2 reads LQKENI. Deletions cut 6 bases from V and 0 bases from J, with 15 bases between. The CDR3 runs to 16 residues. CDR3 residues: CASSPRGPSSGNTIYF. CDR3 bases: TGTGCCAGCTCCCCGCGGGGCCCGAGCTCTGGAAACACCATATATTTT.